This T cell receptor beta chain was captured by sequencing in a study of PD-L1 blockade in urothelial cancer. Study at large: Males with urothelial cancer arising in the bladder constituted most of the 29 patients. Median T cell yield from blood was approximately 130,000.

This clone was seen only once. The data were produced by immunoSEQ multiplex PCR, yet TCRdb's version contains in-frame clones alone and is incomplete. The sample includes about 74,000 clones, about 85% of them seen just once. Patients' urothelial carcinoma was locally advanced or metastatic. Each individual provided 1 to 8 samples (taken pretreatment and on-treatment). Germline CDR1 reads KGHSH; CDR2 reads LQKENI. Trimming shortened V by 4 bases and J by 8 bases, and 12 bases separated the two germline ends. The CDR3 is made up of 13 amino acids. The sequenced sample was PBMCs, obtained around atezolizumab (anti-PD-L1) treatment. The clonotype comes from a man in his 70s with urothelial cancer. The V and J genes are TRBV18 and TRBJ2-1, with D perhaps matching TRBD1 (6 bases). The DNA of the CDR3 is TGTGCCAGCTCACTAGGACAGCCAGATGAGCAGTTCTTC. Translated, it gives CASSLGQPDEQFF.